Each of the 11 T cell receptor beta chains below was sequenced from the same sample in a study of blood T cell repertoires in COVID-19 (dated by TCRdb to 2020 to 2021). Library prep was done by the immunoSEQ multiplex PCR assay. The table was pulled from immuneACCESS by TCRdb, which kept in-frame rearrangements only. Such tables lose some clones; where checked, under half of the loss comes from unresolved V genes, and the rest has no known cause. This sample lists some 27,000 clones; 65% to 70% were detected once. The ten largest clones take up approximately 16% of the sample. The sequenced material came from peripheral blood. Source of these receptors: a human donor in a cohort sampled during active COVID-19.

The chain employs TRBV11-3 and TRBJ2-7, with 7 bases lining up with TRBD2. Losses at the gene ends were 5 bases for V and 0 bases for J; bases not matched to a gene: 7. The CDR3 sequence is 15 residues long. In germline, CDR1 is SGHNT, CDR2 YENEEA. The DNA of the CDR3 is TGTGCCAGCAGCCCCATGGGGGGGAACTCCTACGAGCAGTACTTC. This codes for CASSPMGGNSYEQYF.

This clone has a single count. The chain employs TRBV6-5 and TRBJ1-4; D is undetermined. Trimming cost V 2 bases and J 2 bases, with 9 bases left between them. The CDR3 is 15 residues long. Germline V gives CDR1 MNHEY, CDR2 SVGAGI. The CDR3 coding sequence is TGTGCCAGCAGTTACCTGAGGGAGACTAATGAAAAACTGTTTTTT. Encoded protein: CASSYLRETNEKLFF.

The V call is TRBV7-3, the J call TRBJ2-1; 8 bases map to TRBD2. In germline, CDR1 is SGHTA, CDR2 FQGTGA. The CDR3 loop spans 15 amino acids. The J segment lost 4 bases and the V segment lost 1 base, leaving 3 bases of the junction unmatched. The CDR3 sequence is CASSLILADYNEQFF. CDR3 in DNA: TGTGCCAGCAGCTTAATACTAGCGGATTACAATGAGCAGTTCTTC.

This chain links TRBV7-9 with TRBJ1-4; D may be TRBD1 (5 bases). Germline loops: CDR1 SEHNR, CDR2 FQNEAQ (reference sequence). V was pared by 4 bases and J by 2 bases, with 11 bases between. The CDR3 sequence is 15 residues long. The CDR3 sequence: CASSSPTETNEKLFF. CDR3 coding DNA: TGTGCCAGCAGCTCCCCGACAGAGACTAATGAAAAACTGTTTTTT.

CDR3 sequence reads: CASSPMGTGDGYTF. The CDR3 nucleotides read TGTGCCAGCAGCCCCATGGGGACAGGGGATGGCTACACCTTC. The chain uses TRBV7-2 and TRBJ1-2; 10 nucleotides line up with TRBD1. The trim removed 5 bases at V and 6 bases at J, leaving 6 bases unmatched. Germline loops: CDR1 SGHTA, CDR2 FQGNSA. The CDR3 has 14 amino acids.

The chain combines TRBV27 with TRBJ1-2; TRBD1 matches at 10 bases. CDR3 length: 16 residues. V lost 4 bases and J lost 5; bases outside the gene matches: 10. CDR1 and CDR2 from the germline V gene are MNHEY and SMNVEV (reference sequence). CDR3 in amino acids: CASSSSRDRGGYGYTF. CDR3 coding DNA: TGTGCCAGCAGTTCATCCCGGGACAGGGGAGGGTATGGCTACACCTTC.

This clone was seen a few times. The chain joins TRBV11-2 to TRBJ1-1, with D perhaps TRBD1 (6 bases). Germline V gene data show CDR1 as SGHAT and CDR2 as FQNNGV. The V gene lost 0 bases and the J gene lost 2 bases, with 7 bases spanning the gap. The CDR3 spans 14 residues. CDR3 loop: CASSLDRGNTEAFF. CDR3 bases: TGTGCCAGCAGCTTAGACAGGGGAAACACTGAAGCTTTCTTT.

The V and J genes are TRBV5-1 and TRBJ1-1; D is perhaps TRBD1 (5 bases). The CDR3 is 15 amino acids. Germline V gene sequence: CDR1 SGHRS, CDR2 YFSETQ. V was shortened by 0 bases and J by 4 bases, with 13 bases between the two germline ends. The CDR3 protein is CASSLEPGLSTEAFF. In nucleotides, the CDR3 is TGCGCCAGCAGCTTGGAGCCAGGGTTGAGCACTGAAGCTTTCTTT.

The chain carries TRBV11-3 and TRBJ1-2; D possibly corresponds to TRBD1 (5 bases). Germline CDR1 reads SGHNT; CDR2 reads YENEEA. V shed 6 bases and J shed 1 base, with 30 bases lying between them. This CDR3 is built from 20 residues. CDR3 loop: CASRGTPLGTREGLNYGYTF. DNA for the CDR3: TGTGCCAGCAGGGGGACTCCCCTAGGAACGCGTGAGGGGCTTAACTATGGCTACACCTTC.

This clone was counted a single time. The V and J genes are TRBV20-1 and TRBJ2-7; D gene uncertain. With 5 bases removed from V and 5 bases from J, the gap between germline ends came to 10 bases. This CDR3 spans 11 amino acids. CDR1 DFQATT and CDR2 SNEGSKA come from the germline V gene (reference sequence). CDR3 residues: CSAGRPDEQYF. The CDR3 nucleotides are TGCAGTGCTGGGCGACCGGACGAGCAGTACTTC.

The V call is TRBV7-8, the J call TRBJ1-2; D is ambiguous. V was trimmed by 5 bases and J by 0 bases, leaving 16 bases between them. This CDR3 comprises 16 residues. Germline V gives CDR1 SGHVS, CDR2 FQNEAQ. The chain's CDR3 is CASSPFRQRANYGYTF. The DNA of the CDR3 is TGTGCCAGCAGCCCATTTCGACAAAGAGCTAACTATGGCTACACCTTC.